Below are 22 T cell receptor beta chains sequenced from a single sample in a study of blood T cell repertoires in COVID-19. Sequenced by immunoSEQ multiplex PCR; TCRdb stores in-frame clones only, minus some. The table has about 180,000 clones, roughly nine tenths seen once. Source material: peripheral blood. The receptors come from an older man with active or convalescent COVID-19.

The chain carries TRBV4-1 and TRBJ1-2; no firm D call. V lost 4 bases and J lost 2, with 14 bases in between. Germline CDR1 and CDR2: MGHRA and YSYEKL. This CDR3 region has 15 residues. CDR3 sequence (DNA): TGCGCCAGCAGCCCTTCCCGGGAAAGAAACTATGGCTACACCTTC. It specifies CASSPSRERNYGYTF.

This rearrangement joins TRBV11-3 to TRBJ2-7, with D maybe TRBD2 (5 bases). This CDR3 comprises 15 residues. V lost 4 bases to trimming and J lost 3 bases, with 16 bases between them. Germline V CDR1 and CDR2: SGHNT, YENEEA. The CDR3 coding sequence is TGTGCCAGCAGCTCCGGTAGTACGAGGGACTACGAGCAGTACTTC. This codes for CASSSGSTRDYEQYF.

The gene calls are TRBV15 and TRBJ2-5; 14 nucleotides align to TRBD2. The J segment lost 5 bases and the V segment lost 3 bases, leaving 2 bases of the junction unmatched. The CDR3 runs 15 residues. Germline values: CDR1 LNHNV, CDR2 YYDKDF (reference sequence). The CDR3 DNA reads as TGTGCCACCAGCAGGACTAGCGGGAGGGAGGAGACCCAGTACTTC. This translates into CATSRTSGREETQYF.

The chain combines TRBV5-4 with TRBJ2-7, with TRBD1 identical over 7 bases. The CDR3 sequence is 14 residues long. Trimming removed 1 base from V and 5 bases from J; junction bases left unmatched: 6. CDR1 is SGHNT and CDR2 is YYREEE in the germline V gene (reference sequence). Here the CDR3 reads CASSLRGREDEQYF. CDR3 DNA sequence: TGTGCCAGCAGCTTGAGGGGGCGAGAGGACGAGCAGTACTTC.

In DNA form, the CDR3 reads TGTGCCAGCAGCTCATGGGGACAGGGTAATGAAAAACTGTTTTTT. This translates into CASSSWGQGNEKLFF. The rearrangement joins TRBV7-9 to TRBJ1-4; 9 bases are shared with TRBD1. Germline CDR1 SEHNR, CDR2 FQNEAQ (reference sequence). The trim removed 4 bases at V and 4 bases at J, leaving 4 bases unmatched. CDR3 length: 15 amino acids.

CDR3 protein: CASSAQQGISGNTIYF. The CDR3 DNA reads as TGTGCCAGCAGCGCGCAACAGGGGATCTCTGGAAACACCATATATTTT. The chain carries TRBV9 and TRBJ1-3, with 7 bases fitting TRBD1. CDR1 and CDR2 from the germline V gene are SGDLS and YYNGEE. Trimming removed 3 bases from V and 0 bases from J; junction bases left unmatched: 6. The CDR3 runs to 16 residues.

In regard to this clone: Other nucleotide sequences from this sample produce the same CDR3. This rearrangement joins TRBV29-1 to TRBJ1-1; D is possibly TRBD1 (6 bases). The CDR3 is 12 residues long. Trimming took off 6 bases at V and 3 bases at J, with 11 bases between the two ends. Germline-derived CDR1 and CDR2 are SQVTM and ANQGSEA. The CDR3 loop is CSVGSGDTEAFF. CDR3 DNA sequence: TGCAGCGTGGGGTCAGGGGACACTGAAGCTTTCTTT.

The chain joins TRBV2 to TRBJ2-1, with a weak D call TRBD1 (6 bases). The ends were cut back, 5 bases at V and 6 bases at J, with 17 bases in the middle. This CDR3 is built from 15 residues. The germline V gene encodes CDR1 SNHLY and CDR2 FYNNEI. The CDR3 here is CASSRQDSLINEQFF. The CDR3 DNA reads TGTGCCAGCAGTCGCCAGGACAGCTTAATCAATGAGCAGTTCTTC.

The chain combines TRBV7-9 with TRBJ1-4; 8 positions agree with TRBD1. The CDR3 length is 16 residues. The germline V gene encodes CDR1 SEHNR and CDR2 FQNEAQ (reference sequence). The V and J ends lost 6 bases and 7 bases, in that order; junction bases with no gene match: 13. The CDR3 loop reads CASRETSGGQGEKLFF. The CDR3 coding sequence is TGTGCCAGCAGGGAGACTTCAGGGGGCCAGGGTGAAAAACTGTTTTTT.

The chain combines TRBV5-8 with TRBJ2-3; 8 bases are a match to TRBD1. Germline V lookup: CDR1 SGHTS, CDR2 YDEGEE. This CDR3 has 16 residues. V lost 3 bases, J lost 0 bases, and 6 bases stayed unmatched. The CDR3: CASSYGTGPSTDTQYF. The CDR3 DNA follows: TGTGCCAGCAGCTACGGGACAGGCCCTAGCACAGATACGCAGTATTTT.

CDR3 in DNA: TGTGCCTGGAGTGTTGGGAGCCTTTCTATAGACAATGAGCAGTTCTTC. This encodes CAWSVGSLSIDNEQFF. The rearrangement joins TRBV30 to TRBJ2-1; D perhaps matches TRBD2 (5 bases). The CDR3 extends over 16 amino acids. Trimming cost V 0 bases and J 5 bases, with 17 bases left between them. The germline CDR1 and CDR2 sequences are GTSNPN and SVGIG (reference sequence).

The chain recombines TRBV11-2 with TRBJ2-7, with 8 bases identical to TRBD1. The germline V gene encodes CDR1 SGHAT and CDR2 FQNNGV. V lost 5 bases, J lost 3 bases, and 9 bases stayed unmatched. The CDR3 contains 15 residues. The DNA for the CDR3 is TGTGCCAGCAGCCGCAACAGGGGGGACCGCTACGAGCAGTACTTC. Its translation is CASSRNRGDRYEQYF.

The J gene is TRBJ2-1, the V gene TRBV11-3; 12 bases align to TRBD2. CDR1 is SGHNT and CDR2 is YENEEA in the germline V gene. The ends lost 5 bases at V and 9 bases at J; junction bases unmatched: 11. This CDR3 region has 16 residues. The CDR3 is CASSTRLAGVAGEQFF. The CDR3 DNA follows: TGTGCCAGCAGCACCCGACTAGCGGGAGTCGCGGGTGAGCAGTTCTTC.

This rearrangement joins TRBV18 to TRBJ2-1; 14 nucleotides line up with TRBD2. V lost 5 bases, J lost 8 bases, and 8 bases stayed unmatched. Germline CDR1 and CDR2: KGHSH and LQKENI. The CDR3 covers 16 residues. This chain's CDR3 is CASSAGLAGGGDEQFF. The CDR3 DNA follows: TGTGCCAGCTCAGCTGGACTAGCGGGAGGTGGCGATGAGCAGTTCTTC.

The chain couples TRBV28 to TRBJ1-5; no clear D gene. The germline V gene has CDR1 MDHEN and CDR2 SYDVKM. Trimming removed 1 base at V and 6 bases at J, with 7 bases between. This CDR3 is 13 amino acids long. The CDR3 nucleotides are TGTGCCAGCAGTTTATCACAGATTCAGCCCCAGCATTTT. As protein: CASSLSQIQPQHF.

This clone has only one observation. This chain uses TRBV19 with TRBJ1-2, with a tentative D call TRBD1 (6 bases). The germline CDR1 and CDR2 sequences are LNHDA and SQIVND (reference sequence). V was pared by 4 bases and J by 4 bases, with 13 bases between. This CDR3 comprises 14 residues. The CDR3 DNA follows: TGTGCCAGTAGTAGGGACCGGGACACCTATGGCTACACCTTC. Translation: CASSRDRDTYGYTF.

Only a few counts were recorded for this clone. This sequence joins TRBV28 and TRBJ1-5; D perhaps matches TRBD1 (5 bases). Germline-derived CDR1 and CDR2 are MDHEN and SYDVKM. V was shortened by 3 bases and J by 4 bases, with 13 bases between the two germline ends. The CDR3 contains 15 residues. CDR3 sequence (DNA): TGTGCCAGCAGTTTTTCTCGGCGGGGGAATCAGCCCCAGCATTTT. This codes for CASSFSRRGNQPQHF.

This clone was observed a handful of times. The chain recombines TRBV5-1 with TRBJ1-6; D call uncertain. V lost 3 bases to trimming and J lost 10 bases, with 17 bases between them. The CDR3 runs to 15 residues. Germline CDR1 SGHRS, CDR2 YFSETQ. The CDR3 DNA is TGCGCCAGCAGCTCCCCCGAGGCCGGTGGCTCACCCCTCCACTTT. This encodes CASSSPEAGGSPLHF.

The chain carries TRBV5-1 and TRBJ2-5; D remains ambiguous. This CDR3 comprises 13 residues. The germline V and J ends were trimmed by 2 bases and 3 bases, with 8 bases remaining between them. Germline CDR1 and CDR2: SGHRS and YFSETQ. This chain's CDR3 is CASSFGVEETQYF. In DNA form, the CDR3 reads TGCGCCAGCAGCTTTGGAGTAGAAGAGACCCAGTACTTC.

The CDR3 is CASGQGPEAFF. The CDR3 DNA reads TGTGCCAGCGGACAGGGCCCTGAAGCTTTCTTT. This sequence joins TRBV19 and TRBJ1-1; TRBD1 matches 8 bases. Per germline, CDR1 LNHDA and CDR2 SQIVND (reference sequence). This CDR3 region has 11 residues. V dropped 9 bases and J dropped 6; count of bases not matched to a gene: 3. Full variable domain (rest looked up from reference TRBV19 and TRBJ1-1): DGGITQSPKYLFRKEGQNVTLSCEQNLNHDAMYWYRQDPGQGLRLIYYSQIVNDFQKGDIAEGYSVSREKKESFPLTVTSAQKNPTAFYLCASGQGPEAFFGQGTRLTVV.

The chain employs TRBV27 and TRBJ2-1; TRBD2 might be the D (6 bases). The CDR3 runs to 14 residues. V was pared by 8 bases and J by 8 bases, with 19 bases between. Germline CDR1 reads MNHEY; CDR2 reads SMNVEV (reference sequence). This CDR3 reads CASAKGLPWDEQFF. CDR3 nucleotides: TGTGCCAGCGCCAAGGGACTTCCTTGGGATGAGCAGTTCTTC.

The rearrangement joins TRBV15 to TRBJ2-4, with unresolved D. This CDR3 is built from 12 residues. Trimming shortened V by 3 bases and J by 6 bases, and 6 bases separated the two germline ends. Germline CDR1 LNHNV, CDR2 YYDKDF (reference sequence). The CDR3 DNA follows: TGTGCCACCAGCAGTGTAGCAAACATTCAGTACTTC. Translated: CATSSVANIQYF. Together with reference TRBV15 and TRBJ2-4, the CDR3 gives the full variable domain: DAMVIQNPRYQVTQFGKPVTLSCSQTLNHNVMYWYQQKSSQAPKLLFHYYDKDFNNEADTPDNFQSRRPNTSFCFLDIRSPGLGDTAMYLCATSSVANIQYFGAGTRLSVL.